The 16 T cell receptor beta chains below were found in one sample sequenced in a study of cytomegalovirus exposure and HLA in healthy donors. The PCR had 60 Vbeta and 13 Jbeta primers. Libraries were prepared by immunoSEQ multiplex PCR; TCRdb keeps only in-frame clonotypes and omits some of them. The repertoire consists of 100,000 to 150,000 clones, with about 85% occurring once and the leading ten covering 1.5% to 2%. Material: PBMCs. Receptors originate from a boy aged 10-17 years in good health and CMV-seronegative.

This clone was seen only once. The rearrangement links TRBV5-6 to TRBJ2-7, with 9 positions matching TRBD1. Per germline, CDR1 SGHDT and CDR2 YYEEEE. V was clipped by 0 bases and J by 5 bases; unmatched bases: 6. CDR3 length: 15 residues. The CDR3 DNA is TGTGCCAGCAGCTTGGCCGGGACAGGGAGGGACGAGCAGTACTTC. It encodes CASSLAGTGRDEQYF.

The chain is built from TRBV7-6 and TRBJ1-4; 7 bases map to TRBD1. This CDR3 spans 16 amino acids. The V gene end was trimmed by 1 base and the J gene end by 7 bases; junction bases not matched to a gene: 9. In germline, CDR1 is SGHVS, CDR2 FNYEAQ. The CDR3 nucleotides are TGTGCCAGCAGCTTAGGTCGAGGGACAGCCTCTGAAAAACTGTTTTTT. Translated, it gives CASSLGRGTASEKLFF.

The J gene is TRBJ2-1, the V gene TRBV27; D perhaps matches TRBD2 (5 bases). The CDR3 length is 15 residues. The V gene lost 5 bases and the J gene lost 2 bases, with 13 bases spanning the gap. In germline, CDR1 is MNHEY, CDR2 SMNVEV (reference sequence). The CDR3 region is CASSTPAAPYNEQFF. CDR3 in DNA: TGTGCCAGCAGTACTCCAGCGGCCCCCTACAATGAGCAGTTCTTC.

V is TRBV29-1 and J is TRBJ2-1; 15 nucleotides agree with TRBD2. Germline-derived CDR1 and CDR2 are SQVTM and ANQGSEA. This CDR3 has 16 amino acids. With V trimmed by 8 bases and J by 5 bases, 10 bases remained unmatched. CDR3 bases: TGCAGCACTCCGGGACTAGCGGGAGGTATAGACAATGAGCAGTTCTTC. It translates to CSTPGLAGGIDNEQFF.

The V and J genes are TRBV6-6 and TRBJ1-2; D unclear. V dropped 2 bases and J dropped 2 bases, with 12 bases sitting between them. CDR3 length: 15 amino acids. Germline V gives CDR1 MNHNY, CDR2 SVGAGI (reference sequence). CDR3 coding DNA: TGTGCCAGCAGTTACGCCGACTCAATCAACTATGGCTACACCTTC. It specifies CASSYADSINYGYTF.

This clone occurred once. CDR3 residues: CASKKTSGSSEQYF. The CDR3 bases are TGTGCCAGTAAAAAAACTAGCGGGAGCAGCGAGCAGTACTTC. The chain has TRBV19 and TRBJ2-7, with 11 bases fitting TRBD2. The germline V gene has CDR1 LNHDA and CDR2 SQIVND (reference sequence). V shed 7 bases, J shed 6 bases, and the junction held 8 bases outside the gene matches. The CDR3 totals 14 residues.

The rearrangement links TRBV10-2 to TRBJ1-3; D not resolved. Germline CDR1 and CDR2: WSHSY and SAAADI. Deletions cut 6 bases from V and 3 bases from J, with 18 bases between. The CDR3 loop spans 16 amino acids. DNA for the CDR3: TGCGCCAGCAGCTCTACCCCGGGGAGACGTGGAAACACCATATATTTT. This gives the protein CASSSTPGRRGNTIYF.

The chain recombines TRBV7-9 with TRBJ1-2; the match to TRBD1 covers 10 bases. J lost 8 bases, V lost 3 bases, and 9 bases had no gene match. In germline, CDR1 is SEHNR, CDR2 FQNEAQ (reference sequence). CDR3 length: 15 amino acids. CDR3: CASSLTGGAMDGYTF. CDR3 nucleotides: TGTGCCAGCAGCTTGACAGGGGGCGCGATGGACGGCTACACCTTC.

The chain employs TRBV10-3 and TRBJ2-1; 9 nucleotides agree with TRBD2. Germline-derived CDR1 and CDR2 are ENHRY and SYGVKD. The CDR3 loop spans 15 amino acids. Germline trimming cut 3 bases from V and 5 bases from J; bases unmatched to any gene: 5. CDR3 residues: CAISDLSGGNNEQFF. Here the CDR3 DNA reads TGTGCCATCAGTGATTTGAGCGGGGGGAACAATGAGCAGTTCTTC.

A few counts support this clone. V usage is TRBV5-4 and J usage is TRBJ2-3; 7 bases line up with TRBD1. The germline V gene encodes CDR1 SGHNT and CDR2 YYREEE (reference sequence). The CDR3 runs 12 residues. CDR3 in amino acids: CAPGQRADTQYF. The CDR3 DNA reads TGTGCGCCGGGACAGCGAGCCGATACGCAGTATTTT.

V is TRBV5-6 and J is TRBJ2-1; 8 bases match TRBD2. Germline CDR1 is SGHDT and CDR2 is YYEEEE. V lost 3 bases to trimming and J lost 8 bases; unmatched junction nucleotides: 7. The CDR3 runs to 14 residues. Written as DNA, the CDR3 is TGTGCCAGCAGCTCGGGACTAGTGGTAGATGAGCAGTTCTTC. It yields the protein CASSSGLVVDEQFF.

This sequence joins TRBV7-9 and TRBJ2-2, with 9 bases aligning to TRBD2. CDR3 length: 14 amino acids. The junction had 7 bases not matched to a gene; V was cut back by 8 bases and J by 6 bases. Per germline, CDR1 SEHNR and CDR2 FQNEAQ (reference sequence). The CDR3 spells CASVIAGVPGELFF. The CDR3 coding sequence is TGTGCCAGCGTAATAGCGGGAGTACCCGGGGAGCTGTTTTTT. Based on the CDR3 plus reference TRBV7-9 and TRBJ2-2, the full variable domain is DTGVSQNPRHKITKRGQNVTFRCDPISEHNRLYWYRQTLGQGPEFLTYFQNEAQLEKSRLLSDRFSAERPKGSFSTLEIQRTEQGDSAMYLCASVIAGVPGELFFGEGSRLTVL.

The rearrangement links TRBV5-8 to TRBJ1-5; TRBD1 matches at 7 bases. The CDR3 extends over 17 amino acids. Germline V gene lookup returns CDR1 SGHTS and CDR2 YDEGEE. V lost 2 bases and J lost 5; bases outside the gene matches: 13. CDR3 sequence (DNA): TGTGCCAGCAGCTTCTCGACATCTGACAGGGTGGATCAGCCCCAGCATTTT. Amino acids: CASSFSTSDRVDQPQHF.

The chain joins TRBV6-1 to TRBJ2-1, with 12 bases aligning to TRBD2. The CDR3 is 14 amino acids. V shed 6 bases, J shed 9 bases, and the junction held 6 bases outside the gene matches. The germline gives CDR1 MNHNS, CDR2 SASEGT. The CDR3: CASRLAGGPAEQFF. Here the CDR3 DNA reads TGTGCCAGCAGGCTAGCGGGAGGGCCGGCTGAGCAGTTCTTC.

CDR3 protein: CASRQGIDTGELFF. The CDR3 DNA follows: TGTGCCAGCAGACAGGGGATCGACACCGGGGAGCTGTTTTTT. V is TRBV11-3 and J is TRBJ2-2, with TRBD1 matching 7 bases. This CDR3 region has 14 residues. V lost 6 bases to trimming and J lost 3 bases; unmatched junction nucleotides: 4. The germline gives CDR1 SGHNT, CDR2 YENEEA.

CDR3 DNA: TGTGCCACCAGCAGAGCACAGACTAGCGGGAGTCCCGGGGAGCTGTTTTTT. Protein sequence: CATSRAQTSGSPGELFF. J is TRBJ2-2 and V is TRBV15; 12 bases match TRBD2. Germline V gene lookup returns CDR1 LNHNV and CDR2 YYDKDF (reference sequence). Trimming removed 1 base from V and 6 bases from J; junction bases left unmatched: 6. The CDR3 is 17 residues long.